This TCR beta chain comes out of a study of shared clonotypes between healthy human individuals. Study-level information: Donor composition was a couple of women and a few men, aged 18 to 49. Per-donor plates numbered three CD4 naive, three CD4 memory, two CD8 naive and one CD8 memory.

The naive CD8 subset, CD45RO-negative cells positively selected for CCR7, excluded terminally differentiated effector memory CD45RA+ cells. Clones were read by immunoSEQ multiplex PCR, and TCRdb kept only the in-frame ones, dropping some. The table lists under 850,000 clones, 80% to 95% of them singletons. As for this clone: Other DNA sequences of this sample code for an identical CDR3.

This TCR was recovered from a young man in good health. Sequencing input: naive CD8+ T cells sorted from blood.

The CDR3 loop reads CASSLTGEQYF. The DNA for the CDR3 is TGTGCCAGCAGCTTAACTGGGGAGCAGTACTTC. V and J are TRBV7-9 and TRBJ2-7; D is undetermined. Germline values: CDR1 SEHNR, CDR2 FQNEAQ (reference sequence). V lost 2 bases to trimming and J lost 7 bases, with 6 bases between them. CDR3 length: 11 residues. Looking up the rest from reference TRBV7-9 and TRBJ2-7 gives the full variable domain: DTGVSQNPRHKITKRGQNVTFRCDPISEHNRLYWYRQTLGQGPEFLTYFQNEAQLEKSRLLSDRFSAERPKGSFSTLEIQRTEQGDSAMYLCASSLTGEQYFGPGTRLTVT.